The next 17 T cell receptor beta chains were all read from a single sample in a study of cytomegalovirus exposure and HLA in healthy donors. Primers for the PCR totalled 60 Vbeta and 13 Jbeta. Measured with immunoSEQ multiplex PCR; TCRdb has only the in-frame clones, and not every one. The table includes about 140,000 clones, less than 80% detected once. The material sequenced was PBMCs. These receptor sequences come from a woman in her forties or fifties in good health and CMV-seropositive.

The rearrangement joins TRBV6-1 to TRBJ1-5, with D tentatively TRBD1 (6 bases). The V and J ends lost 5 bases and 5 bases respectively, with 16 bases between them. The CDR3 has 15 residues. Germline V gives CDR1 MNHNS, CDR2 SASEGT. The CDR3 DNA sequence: TGTGCCAGCAGTCCTAGGGGGGGCGGTCATCAGCCCCAGCATTTT. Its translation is CASSPRGGGHQPQHF.

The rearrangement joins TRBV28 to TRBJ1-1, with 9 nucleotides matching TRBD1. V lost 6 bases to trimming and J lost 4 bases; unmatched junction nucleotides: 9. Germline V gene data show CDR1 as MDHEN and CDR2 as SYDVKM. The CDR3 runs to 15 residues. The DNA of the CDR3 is TGTGCCAGCAGGCCGAACAGGGGGCGCGGCACTGAAGCTTTCTTT. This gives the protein CASRPNRGRGTEAFF.

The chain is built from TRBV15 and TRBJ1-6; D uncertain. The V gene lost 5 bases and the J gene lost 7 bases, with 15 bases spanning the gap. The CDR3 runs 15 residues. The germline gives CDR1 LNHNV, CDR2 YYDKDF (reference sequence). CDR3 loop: CATSPPRSHNSPLHF. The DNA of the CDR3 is TGTGCCACCAGCCCACCCAGATCACACAATTCACCCCTCCACTTT.

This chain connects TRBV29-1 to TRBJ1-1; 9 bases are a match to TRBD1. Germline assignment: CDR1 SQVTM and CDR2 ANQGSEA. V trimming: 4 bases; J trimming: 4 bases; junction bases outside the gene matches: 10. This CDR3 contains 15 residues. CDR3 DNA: TGCAGCGTTGGCCCCGCACAGGGGGCTGGCACTGAAGCTTTCTTT. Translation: CSVGPAQGAGTEAFF.

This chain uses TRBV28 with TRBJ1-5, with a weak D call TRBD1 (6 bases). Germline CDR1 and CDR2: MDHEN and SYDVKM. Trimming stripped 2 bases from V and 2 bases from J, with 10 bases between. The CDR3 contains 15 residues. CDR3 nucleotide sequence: TGTGCCAGCAGTTTAACAGGGTTGCGCAATCAGCCCCAGCATTTT. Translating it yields CASSLTGLRNQPQHF.

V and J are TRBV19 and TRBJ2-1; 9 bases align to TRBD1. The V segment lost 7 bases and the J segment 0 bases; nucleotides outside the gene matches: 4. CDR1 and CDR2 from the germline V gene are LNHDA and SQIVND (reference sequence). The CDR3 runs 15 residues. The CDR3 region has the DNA TGTGCCAGTAAGTGGGACAGGGACTCCTACAATGAGCAGTTCTTC. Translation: CASKWDRDSYNEQFF.

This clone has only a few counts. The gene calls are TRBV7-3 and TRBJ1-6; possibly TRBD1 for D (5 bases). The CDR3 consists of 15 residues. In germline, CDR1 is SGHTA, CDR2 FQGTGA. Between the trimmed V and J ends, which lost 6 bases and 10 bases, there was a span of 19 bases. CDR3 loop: CASSPGAGLGSPLHF. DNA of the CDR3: TGTGCCAGCAGTCCTGGGGCCGGCCTAGGGTCACCCCTCCACTTT.

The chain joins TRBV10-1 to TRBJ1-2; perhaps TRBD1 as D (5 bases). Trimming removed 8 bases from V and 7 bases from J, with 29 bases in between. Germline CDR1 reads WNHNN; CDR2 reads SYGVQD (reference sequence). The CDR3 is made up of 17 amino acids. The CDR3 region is CASRRITGRAVTFGYTF. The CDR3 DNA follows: TGCGCCAGCCGAAGGATTACAGGCAGGGCGGTTACTTTTGGCTACACCTTC.

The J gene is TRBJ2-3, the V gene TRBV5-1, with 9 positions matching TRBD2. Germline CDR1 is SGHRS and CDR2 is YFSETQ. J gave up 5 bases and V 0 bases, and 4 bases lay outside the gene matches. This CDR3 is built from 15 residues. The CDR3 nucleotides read TGCGCCAGCAGCTTGGCGGCGCGGGGGGGAGATACGCAGTATTTT. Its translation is CASSLAARGGDTQYF. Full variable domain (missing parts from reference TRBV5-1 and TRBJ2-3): KAGVTQTPRYLIKTRGQQVTLSCSPISGHRSVSWYQQTPGQGLQFLFEYFSETQRNKGNFPGRFSGRQFSNSRSEMNVSTLELGDSALYLCASSLAARGGDTQYFGPGTRLTVL.

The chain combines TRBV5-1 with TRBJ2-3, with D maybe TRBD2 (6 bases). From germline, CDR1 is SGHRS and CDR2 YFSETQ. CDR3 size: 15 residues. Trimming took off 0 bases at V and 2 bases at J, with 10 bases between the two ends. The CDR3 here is CASSLGSGPTDTQYF. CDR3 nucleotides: TGCGCCAGCAGCTTGGGTAGCGGCCCCACAGATACGCAGTATTTT.

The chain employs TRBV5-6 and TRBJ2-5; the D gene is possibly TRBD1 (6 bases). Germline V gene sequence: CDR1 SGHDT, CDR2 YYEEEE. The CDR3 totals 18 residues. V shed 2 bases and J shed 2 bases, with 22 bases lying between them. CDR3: CASSFFFLGAGSQETQYF. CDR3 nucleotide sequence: TGTGCCAGCAGCTTTTTCTTTTTGGGGGCCGGCTCTCAAGAGACCCAGTACTTC.

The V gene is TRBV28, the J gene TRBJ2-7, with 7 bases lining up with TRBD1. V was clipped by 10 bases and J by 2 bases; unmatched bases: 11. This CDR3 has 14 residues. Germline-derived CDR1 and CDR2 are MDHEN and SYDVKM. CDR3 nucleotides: TGTGCCACCAGAACACAGGGGCTCACCTACGAGCAGTACTTC. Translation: CATRTQGLTYEQYF.

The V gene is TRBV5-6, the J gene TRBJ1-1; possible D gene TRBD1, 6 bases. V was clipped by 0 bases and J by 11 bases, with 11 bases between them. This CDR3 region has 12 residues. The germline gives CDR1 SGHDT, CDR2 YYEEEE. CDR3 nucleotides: TGTGCCAGCAGCTTGGAGGCAGGGGAGGCTTTCTTT. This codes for CASSLEAGEAFF.

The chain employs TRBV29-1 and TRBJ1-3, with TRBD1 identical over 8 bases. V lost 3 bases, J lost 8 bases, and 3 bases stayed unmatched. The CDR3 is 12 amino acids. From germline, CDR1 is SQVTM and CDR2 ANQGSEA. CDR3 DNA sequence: TGCAGCGTTGATCAGGGGGCGGACACCATATATTTT. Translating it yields CSVDQGADTIYF.

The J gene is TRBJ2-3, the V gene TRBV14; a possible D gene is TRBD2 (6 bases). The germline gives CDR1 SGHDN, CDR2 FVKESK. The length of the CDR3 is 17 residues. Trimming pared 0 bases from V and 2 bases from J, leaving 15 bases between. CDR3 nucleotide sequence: TGTGCCAGCAGCCAAGATCTCGGGGGTGGTAACACAGATACGCAGTATTTT. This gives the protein CASSQDLGGGNTDTQYF.

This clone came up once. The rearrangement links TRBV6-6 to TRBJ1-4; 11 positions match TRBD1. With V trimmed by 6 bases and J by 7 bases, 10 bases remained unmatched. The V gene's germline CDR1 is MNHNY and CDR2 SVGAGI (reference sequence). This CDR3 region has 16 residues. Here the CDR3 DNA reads TGTGCCAGCAGGCGGACAGTGGACAGGGGGCTTGAAAAACTGTTTTTT. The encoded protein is CASRRTVDRGLEKLFF.

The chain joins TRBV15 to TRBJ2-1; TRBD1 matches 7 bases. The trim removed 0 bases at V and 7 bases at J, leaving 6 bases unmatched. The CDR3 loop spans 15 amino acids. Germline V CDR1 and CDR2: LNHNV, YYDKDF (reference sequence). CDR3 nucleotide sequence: TGTGCCACCAGCAGAGATCTTGGGACAGCGAATGAGCAGTTCTTC. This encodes CATSRDLGTANEQFF.